This TCR beta chain was identified during a study of blood T cells in healthy people across ages. Ten or more counts support this clonotype. Its target is unknown. Findings of the study overall: The study found more naive CD4+ cells and higher diversity in long-lived than aged donors. Because sorting was not performed, PBMCs prevented conclusive naive versus antigen-experienced comparison. Possibly, changes in expanded clonotypes were confounded because donor CMV status was unknown.

For the second PCR, which ran for about 7 to 11 cycles, a sample-barcoded 5' primer and a J-beta primer mix were used. Unique molecular identifiers of 12 random nucleotides labeled each cDNA. From the 5' RACE reads, TCRdb called clonotypes with MiXCR, one entry per CDR3 protein. The repertoire holds about 830,000 distinct CDR3 sequences, with under 80% as singletons. V lost 2 bases and J lost 3, with 11 bases in between. Germline V gene sequence: CDR1 MNHEY, CDR2 SVGEGT. The CDR3 consists of 15 residues. The TCR originated in a man aged 25-40 years in good health. The V gene is TRBV6-2 or TRBV6-3, the J gene TRBJ1-5; possible D gene TRBD1, 6 bases. The sequencing input was blood. This CDR3 reads CASSYLDSLNQPQHF. The CDR3, as DNA: TGTGCCAGCAGTTACCTGGACAGTCTCAATCAGCCCCAGCATTTT.